This T cell receptor beta chain was sequenced during a study of T cells in Graves' hyperthyroidism and ophthalmopathy. TCR beta CDR3 regions were amplified from RNA. TCR CDR3 regions were first amplified by RT-PCR with HTBI primers. TCRdb reanalysed the multiplex PCR reads using MiXCR and keeps one entry per CDR3 protein. The sample has about 400,000 distinct CDR3 sequences; under 15% are singletons. In this sample, this clonotype turned up many times. Losses at the gene ends were 0 bases for V and 2 bases for J; bases not matched to a gene: 1. The germline V gene encodes CDR1 LGHDT and CDR2 YNNKEL (reference sequence). The CDR3 consists of 16 residues. Patients were excluded for uncontrolled infection, other autoimmune disease, pregnancy or lactation.

The chain links TRBV3-1 to TRBJ2-3, with TRBD2 matching over 11 bases. The material sequenced was blood. The TCR sequence derives from a woman in her 30s with Graves' hyperthyroidism. CDR3: CASSQELAGATDTQYF. The CDR3, as DNA: TGTGCCAGCAGCCAAGAACTAGCGGGAGCCACAGATACGCAGTATTTT.